Included here is one TCR beta chain sequence, with context. What it binds is unknown. The CDR3 is 14 residues long. Trimming shortened V by 2 bases and J by 0 bases, and 9 bases separated the two germline ends. Germline CDR1 reads SGHTS; CDR2 reads YDEGEE. This sample was taken from a study of cytomegalovirus exposure and HLA in healthy donors. Study-level findings and limits: According to a later analysis, donors in an Asian-associated ancestry cluster reportedly had fewer N-insertions than the approximately 730-donor mean. High specificity and sensitivity for cytomegalovirus status were reported for the classifier. The study recorded some 160 TCR beta chains that were cytomegalovirus-associated.

The PCR made use of 60 Vbeta and 13 Jbeta primers. Clones were read by immunoSEQ multiplex PCR, and TCRdb kept only the in-frame ones, dropping some. Here the sample spans 120,000 or so clones, about 83% being singletons. Donors consisted of healthy bone marrow donors. The chain recombines TRBV5-8 with TRBJ2-7; perhaps TRBD2 as D (6 bases). The receptor comes from a woman aged 40-49 years in good health and CMV-seropositive. Sample: PBMCs. CDR3 in DNA: TGTGCCAGCAGCTTTAGCGGAGTCTCCTACGAGCAGTACTTC. This encodes CASSFSGVSYEQYF.